A single T cell receptor (beta chain) is shown here with its context. What it recognizes is unknown. Each individual donor underwent a draw of approximately 10 milliliters of peripheral blood. Every sample yielded at least 6 million isolated PBMCs. The total RNA that was extracted per sample amounted to at least 6 micrograms. The data originate from a study of blood T cells in healthy people across ages. General observations from the study: Relative to aged donors, long-lived donors carried more naive CD4+ cells and displayed higher diversity.

A second PCR of about 6 to 12 cycles used a sample-barcoded 5' primer and a J-beta primer mix. Using its own MiXCR run on the 5' RACE reads, TCRdb lists one record per CDR3 protein. The sample yields hundreds of thousands of distinct CDR3 sequences, roughly half seen once. V gave up 5 bases and J gave up 2 bases; unmatched junction bases: 4. This CDR3 contains 15 residues. This TCR derives from a man aged 55 to 70 in good health. The chain is built from TRBV12-3 or TRBV12-4 and TRBJ2-7; 12 positions agree with TRBD2. The specimen was blood. CDR3 in amino acids: CASSRTSGRTYEQYF. The CDR3 DNA follows: TGTGCCAGCAGTCGTACTAGCGGGAGGACCTACGAGCAGTACTTC.